The 23 T cell receptor beta chains given below trace back to one sample, sequenced in a study of blood T cell repertoires in COVID-19. Assay: immunoSEQ multiplex PCR; the TCRdb copy retains only in-frame clones and omits some. The table lists about 140,000 clones, 70% to 90% of them singletons. Sample: peripheral blood. These receptors were obtained from a man in his fifties with acute or convalescent COVID-19.

The CDR3: CAATSGGGTDTQYF. CDR3 DNA: TGTGCCGCAACGAGCGGGGGAGGCACAGATACGCAGTATTTT. The chain couples TRBV5-4 to TRBJ2-3; 8 bases line up with TRBD2. Looked up from germline, CDR1 is SGHNT and CDR2 is YYREEE (reference sequence). The ends lost 10 bases at V and 1 base at J; junction bases unmatched: 8. This CDR3 region has 14 residues.

The chain has TRBV5-4 and TRBJ2-7; the match to TRBD1 covers 7 bases. Germline CDR1 and CDR2: SGHNT and YYREEE (reference sequence). The CDR3 sequence is 14 residues long. The V and J ends lost 4 bases and 7 bases, in that order; junction bases with no gene match: 11. The CDR3, as DNA: TGTGCCAGCAGCATGACAGGGATAAGGGGTGAGCAGTACTTC. Encoded protein: CASSMTGIRGEQYF.

The V gene is TRBV5-6, the J gene TRBJ1-5; possibly TRBD1 for D (6 bases). Trimming left V 4 bases short and J 7 bases short, with 15 bases between. CDR3 length: 14 amino acids. Germline V gives CDR1 SGHDT, CDR2 YYEEEE. The CDR3 coding sequence is TGTGCCAGCAGCCAACAGGGACGGTTGCAGCCCCAGCATTTT. The encoded protein is CASSQQGRLQPQHF. Full variable domain (outside the CDR3, taken from reference TRBV5-6 and TRBJ1-5): DAGVTQSPTHLIKTRGQQVTLRCSPKSGHDTVSWYQQALGQGPQFIFQYYEEEERQRGNFPDRFSGHQFPNYSSELNVNALLLGDSALYLCASSQQGRLQPQHFGDGTRLSIL.

The CDR3 protein is CASRATGGAFQETQYF. The DNA of the CDR3 is TGTGCCAGCAGGGCTACAGGGGGCGCGTTCCAAGAGACCCAGTACTTC. This chain uses TRBV27 with TRBJ2-5, with 9 bases identical to TRBD1. Trimming took 6 bases from V and 1 from J; bases not matched to a gene: 9. The germline CDR1 and CDR2 sequences are MNHEY and SMNVEV (reference sequence). This CDR3 is 16 amino acids long.

The CDR3 spells CASSQVSQGSYEQYF. The CDR3 region has the DNA TGCGCCAGCAGCCAAGTAAGCCAGGGTTCCTACGAGCAGTACTTC. V is TRBV4-1 and J is TRBJ2-7, with D perhaps matching TRBD1 (5 bases). CDR1 is MGHRA and CDR2 is YSYEKL in the germline V gene. Trimming removed 1 base at V and 1 base at J, with 11 bases between. The CDR3 has 15 amino acids.

The chain uses TRBV10-3 and TRBJ2-1, with 16 bases that match TRBD2. This CDR3 contains 19 residues. Germline CDR1 and CDR2: ENHRY and SYGVKD. V lost 11 bases and J lost 2; bases outside the gene matches: 15. Here the CDR3 reads CAGGTGLAGGRGTYNEQFF. The CDR3 nucleotides read TGTGCCGGGGGTACGGGACTAGCGGGAGGGCGGGGGACCTACAATGAGCAGTTCTTC.

The chain couples TRBV29-1 to TRBJ1-2; D remains ambiguous. The CDR3 has 12 amino acids. V was shortened by 3 bases and J by 5 bases, with 10 bases between the two germline ends. The germline V gene encodes CDR1 SQVTM and CDR2 ANQGSEA. The DNA of the CDR3 is TGCAGCGTTGAGGGAGGAACATATGGCTACACCTTC. Its translation is CSVEGGTYGYTF.

This clone was seen a handful of times. The chain uses TRBV3-1 (or the pseudogene TRBV3-2) and TRBJ1-6; 8 bases align to TRBD1. From germline, CDR1 is LGHDT and CDR2 YNNKEL (reference sequence). This CDR3 region has 14 residues. V shed 6 bases and J 5 bases; nucleotides not matched to a gene: 3. CDR3 region: CASRTGVDNSPLHF. DNA of the CDR3: TGTGCCAGCAGGACAGGGGTTGATAATTCACCCCTCCACTTT.

This clone was picked up one time. The chain links TRBV7-2 to TRBJ1-2; no clear D. The length of the CDR3 is 12 residues. Germline lookup yields CDR1 SGHTA and CDR2 FQGNSA. With 2 bases removed from V and 4 bases from J, the gap between germline ends came to 5 bases. The CDR3 protein is CASSLPGYGYTF. CDR3 DNA: TGTGCCAGCAGCTTACCGGGCTATGGCTACACCTTC.

This rearrangement joins TRBV10-2 to TRBJ1-2; 9 positions agree with TRBD1. This CDR3 region has 15 residues. J lost 4 bases, V lost 6 bases, and 9 bases had no gene match. Germline CDR1 is WSHSY and CDR2 is SAAADI. This chain's CDR3 is CASREPGQGSYGYTF. The CDR3 DNA reads as TGCGCCAGCAGGGAACCCGGACAGGGGAGCTATGGCTACACCTTC.

This clone has just a few counts. This chain links TRBV27 with TRBJ2-7, with a weak D call TRBD2 (5 bases). The germline V gene has CDR1 MNHEY and CDR2 SMNVEV (reference sequence). Trimming took 3 bases from V and 5 from J, leaving 14 bases between them. The CDR3 length is 14 residues. CDR3: CASSFDPSLDEQYF. The CDR3 nucleotides are TGTGCCAGCAGTTTTGATCCTAGCCTGGACGAGCAGTACTTC.

V gene TRBV14 combines with J gene TRBJ1-2; 7 nucleotides align to TRBD1. Germline V gene sequence: CDR1 SGHDN, CDR2 FVKESK. Germline trimming cut 5 bases from V and 1 base from J; bases unmatched to any gene: 10. This CDR3 has 16 amino acids. The CDR3 region has the DNA TGTGCCAGCAGCGGGAGGTCGGCAGGGGGTAACTATGGCTACACCTTC. Its protein product is CASSGRSAGGNYGYTF.

V gene TRBV12-5 combines with J gene TRBJ2-1; 9 nucleotides agree with TRBD2. Germline V gene lookup returns CDR1 LGHNT and CDR2 FRNRAP. J was trimmed by 0 bases and V by 6 bases; bases with no gene match: 24. This CDR3 has 22 amino acids. The CDR3 loop reads CASGPLRATRASGNPSYNEQFF. Here the CDR3 DNA reads TGTGCTAGTGGACCCCTAAGGGCTACCCGGGCTAGCGGGAACCCCTCCTACAATGAGCAGTTCTTC.

The J gene is TRBJ2-3, the V gene TRBV15; TRBD2 matches 15 bases. The CDR3 length is 17 residues. V gave up 0 bases and J gave up 6 bases; unmatched junction bases: 4. CDR1 is LNHNV, CDR2 YYDKDF, per germline (reference sequence). CDR3 loop: CATSRDLGLAGGDTQYF. The CDR3 nucleotides are TGTGCCACCAGCAGAGATTTAGGACTAGCGGGAGGGGATACGCAGTATTTT. Looking up the rest from reference TRBV15 and TRBJ2-3 gives the full variable domain: DAMVIQNPRYQVTQFGKPVTLSCSQTLNHNVMYWYQQKSSQAPKLLFHYYDKDFNNEADTPDNFQSRRPNTSFCFLDIRSPGLGDTAMYLCATSRDLGLAGGDTQYFGPGTRLTVL.

A word on this clone: A much larger clone lies a single base off, so this may be a read error. The rearrangement uses TRBV7-3 and TRBJ2-3, with unresolved D. The germline gives CDR1 SGHTA, CDR2 FQGTGA. The CDR3 has 12 amino acids. V was shortened by 4 bases and J by 0 bases, with 2 bases between the two germline ends. The DNA of the CDR3 is TGTGCCAGCAGCTCTAGCACAGATACGCAGTATTTT. Translated: CASSSSTDTQYF.

The V and J genes are TRBV19 and TRBJ2-1, with D possibly TRBD1 on 6 matching bases. Trimming removed 10 bases from V and 9 bases from J, with 25 bases in between. CDR1 and CDR2 from the germline V gene are LNHDA and SQIVND (reference sequence). The CDR3 spans 15 residues. CDR3 residues: CATYRDTSLAGEQFF. CDR3 DNA: TGTGCCACCTATAGGGACACCTCGTTGGCTGGTGAGCAGTTCTTC.

The rearrangement joins TRBV10-3 to TRBJ2-5; TRBD1 is a possible D gene (6 bases). The V and J ends lost 3 bases and 6 bases respectively, with 14 bases between them. CDR3 size: 14 residues. Germline V gene data show CDR1 as ENHRY and CDR2 as SYGVKD. The CDR3, as DNA: TGTGCCATCAGTGAAGCAGGGGACCGTAAGACCCAGTACTTC. Its protein product is CAISEAGDRKTQYF.

V usage is TRBV7-9 and J usage is TRBJ2-5; D might be TRBD1 (6 bases). Germline loops: CDR1 SEHNR, CDR2 FQNEAQ (reference sequence). The CDR3 contains 14 residues. Trimming took 4 bases from V and 1 from J, leaving 10 bases between them. CDR3: CASSSTGPQETQYF. CDR3 DNA: TGTGCCAGCAGCTCAACAGGGCCCCAAGAGACCCAGTACTTC.

The rearrangement links TRBV2 to TRBJ1-6, with 9 bases aligning to TRBD1. The germline CDR1 and CDR2 sequences are SNHLY and FYNNEI. Trimming removed 7 bases from V and 10 bases from J; junction bases left unmatched: 5. This CDR3 region has 13 residues. The CDR3 reads CASKGQGLSPLHF. For the CDR3, the DNA is TGTGCCAGCAAGGGACAGGGCTTATCACCCCTCCACTTT.

This clone occurred many times. CDR3 nucleotide sequence: TGTGCCAGCAGCTCCTGGACTAGCGGGGGTTACGAGCAGTACTTC. This gives the protein CASSSWTSGGYEQYF. This chain links TRBV11-3 with TRBJ2-7; 13 nucleotides line up with TRBD2. Germline values: CDR1 SGHNT, CDR2 YENEEA. The CDR3 contains 15 residues. Unmatched junction bases numbered 4, after V lost 4 bases and J lost 4 bases.

The table lists this clone with a count of one. J is TRBJ1-5 and V is TRBV6-6; D uncertain. CDR3 length: 15 amino acids. Germline V gene lookup returns CDR1 MNHNY and CDR2 SVGAGI (reference sequence). V lost 0 bases, J lost 7 bases, and 13 bases lay in between. The CDR3 region has the DNA TGTGCCAGCAGTTACTCGAGTTCGGGAGCCCAGCCCCAGCATTTT. This sequence encodes CASSYSSSGAQPQHF.

The chain uses TRBV9 and TRBJ2-1; 11 positions match TRBD1. Germline CDR1 and CDR2: SGDLS and YYNGEE. The CDR3 runs to 15 residues. The J segment lost 7 bases and the V segment lost 5 bases, leaving 8 bases of the junction unmatched. The CDR3 sequence is CASSPRDRGTNEQFF. CDR3 in DNA: TGTGCCAGCAGTCCCCGGGACAGGGGGACAAATGAGCAGTTCTTC. The full variable domain, completed using reference TRBV9 and TRBJ2-1, is DSGVTQTPKHLITATGQRVTLRCSPRSGDLSVYWYQQSLDQGLQFLIQYYNGEERAKGNILERFSAQQFPDLHSELNLSSLELGDSALYFCASSPRDRGTNEQFFGPGTRLTVL.

The chain combines TRBV28 with TRBJ1-6; weak D call: TRBD1 (6 bases). Germline V lookup: CDR1 MDHEN, CDR2 SYDVKM. The CDR3 extends over 17 amino acids. V lost 6 bases to trimming and J lost 3 bases, with 18 bases between them. CDR3 DNA sequence: TGTGCCAGCAGCCTAACGTTAAAACAGGGCTATAATTCACCCCTCCACTTT. This codes for CASSLTLKQGYNSPLHF. The whole variable domain, filled in from reference TRBV28 and TRBJ1-6, reads DVKVTQSSRYLVKRTGEKVFLECVQDMDHENMFWYRQDPGLGLRLIYFSYDVKMKEKGDIPEGYSVSREKKERFSLILESASTNQTSMYLCASSLTLKQGYNSPLHFGNGTRLTVT.